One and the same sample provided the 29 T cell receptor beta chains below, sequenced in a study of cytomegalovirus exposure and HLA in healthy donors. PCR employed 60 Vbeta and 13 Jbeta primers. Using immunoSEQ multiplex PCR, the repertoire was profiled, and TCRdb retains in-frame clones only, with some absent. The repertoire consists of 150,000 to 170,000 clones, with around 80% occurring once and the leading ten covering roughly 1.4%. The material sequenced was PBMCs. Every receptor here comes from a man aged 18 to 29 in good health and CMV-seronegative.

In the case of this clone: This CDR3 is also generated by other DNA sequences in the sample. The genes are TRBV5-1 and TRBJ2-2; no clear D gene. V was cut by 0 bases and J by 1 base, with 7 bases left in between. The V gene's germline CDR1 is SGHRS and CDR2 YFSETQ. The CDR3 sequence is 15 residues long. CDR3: CASSLGGLNTGELFF. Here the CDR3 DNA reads TGCGCCAGCAGCTTGGGAGGCCTGAACACCGGGGAGCTGTTTTTT.

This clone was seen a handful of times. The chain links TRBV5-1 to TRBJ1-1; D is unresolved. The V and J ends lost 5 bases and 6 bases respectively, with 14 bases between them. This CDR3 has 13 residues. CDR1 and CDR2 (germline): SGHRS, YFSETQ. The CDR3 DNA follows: TGCGCCAGCAGTCTGGAGGGCTTTGCTGAAGCTTTCTTT. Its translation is CASSLEGFAEAFF.

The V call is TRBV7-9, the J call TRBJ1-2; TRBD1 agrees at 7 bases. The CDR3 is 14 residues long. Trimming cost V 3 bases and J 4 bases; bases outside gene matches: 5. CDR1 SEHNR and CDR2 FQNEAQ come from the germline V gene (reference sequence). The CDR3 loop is CASSFVAGGYGYTF. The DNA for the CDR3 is TGTGCCAGCAGCTTTGTGGCAGGGGGCTATGGCTACACCTTC.

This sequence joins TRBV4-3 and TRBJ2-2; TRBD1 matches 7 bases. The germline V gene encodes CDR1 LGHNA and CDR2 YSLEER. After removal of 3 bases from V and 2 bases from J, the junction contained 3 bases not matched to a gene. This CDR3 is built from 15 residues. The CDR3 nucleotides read TGCGCCAGCAGCCACGACAGGGATAACACCGGGGAGCTGTTTTTT. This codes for CASSHDRDNTGELFF.

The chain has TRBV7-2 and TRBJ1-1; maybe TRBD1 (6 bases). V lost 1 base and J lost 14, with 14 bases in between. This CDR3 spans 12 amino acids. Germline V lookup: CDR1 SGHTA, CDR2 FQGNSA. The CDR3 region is CASSLDRRGKFF. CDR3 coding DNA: TGTGCCAGCAGCTTAGATCGCAGGGGCAAGTTCTTT.

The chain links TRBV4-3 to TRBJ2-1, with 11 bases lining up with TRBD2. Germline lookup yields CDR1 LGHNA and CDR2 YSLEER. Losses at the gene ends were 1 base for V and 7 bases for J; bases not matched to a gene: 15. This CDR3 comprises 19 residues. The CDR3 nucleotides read TGCGCCAGCAGCCAAGGGGGGATGTCGGGGCTAGCGGGAGGAAATGAGCAGTTCTTC. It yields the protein CASSQGGMSGLAGGNEQFF.

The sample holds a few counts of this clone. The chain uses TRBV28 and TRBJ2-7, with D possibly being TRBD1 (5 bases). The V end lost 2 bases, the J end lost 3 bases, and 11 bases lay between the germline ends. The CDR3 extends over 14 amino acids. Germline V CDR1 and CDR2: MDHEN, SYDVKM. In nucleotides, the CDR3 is TGTGCCAGCAGTTTAGGCCAGGGCTTCTACGAGCAGTACTTC. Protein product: CASSLGQGFYEQYF. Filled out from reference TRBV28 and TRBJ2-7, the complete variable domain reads DVKVTQSSRYLVKRTGEKVFLECVQDMDHENMFWYRQDPGLGLRLIYFSYDVKMKEKGDIPEGYSVSREKKERFSLILESASTNQTSMYLCASSLGQGFYEQYFGPGTRLTVT.

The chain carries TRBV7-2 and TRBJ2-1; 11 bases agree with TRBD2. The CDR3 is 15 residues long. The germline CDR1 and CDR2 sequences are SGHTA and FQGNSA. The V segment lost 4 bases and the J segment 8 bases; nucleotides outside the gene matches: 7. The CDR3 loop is CASSYSGRAADEQFF. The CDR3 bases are TGTGCCAGCAGCTATAGCGGGAGGGCCGCGGATGAGCAGTTCTTC. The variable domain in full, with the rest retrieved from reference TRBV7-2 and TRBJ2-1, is GAGVSQSPSNKVTEKGKDVELRCDPISGHTALYWYRQSLGQGLEFLIYFQGNSAPDKSGLPSDRFSAERTGGSVSTLTIQRTQQEDSAVYLCASSYSGRAADEQFFGPGTRLTVL.

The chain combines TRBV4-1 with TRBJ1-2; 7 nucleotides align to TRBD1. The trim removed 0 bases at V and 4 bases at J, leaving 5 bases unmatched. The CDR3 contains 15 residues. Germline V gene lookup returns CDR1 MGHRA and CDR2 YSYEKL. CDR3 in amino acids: CASSQEQGPGYGYTF. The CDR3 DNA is TGCGCCAGCAGCCAAGAACAGGGGCCTGGCTATGGCTACACCTTC.

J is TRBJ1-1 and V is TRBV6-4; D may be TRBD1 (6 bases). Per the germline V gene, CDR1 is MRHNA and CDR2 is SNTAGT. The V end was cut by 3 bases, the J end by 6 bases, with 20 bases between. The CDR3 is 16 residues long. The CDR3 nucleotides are TGTGCCAGCAGTGAACAGGGTGTGGTTGCCGCCTCTGAAGCTTTCTTT. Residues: CASSEQGVVAASEAFF.

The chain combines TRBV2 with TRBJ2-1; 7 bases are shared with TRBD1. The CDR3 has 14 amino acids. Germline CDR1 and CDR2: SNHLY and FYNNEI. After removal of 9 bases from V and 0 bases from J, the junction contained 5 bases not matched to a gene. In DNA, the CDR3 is TGTGCCAGTCACACAGGGGACTCCTACAATGAGCAGTTCTTC. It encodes CASHTGDSYNEQFF.

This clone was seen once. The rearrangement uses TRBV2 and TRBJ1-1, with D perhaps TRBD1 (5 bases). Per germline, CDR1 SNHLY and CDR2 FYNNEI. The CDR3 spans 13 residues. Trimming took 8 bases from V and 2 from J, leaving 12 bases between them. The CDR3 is CASRRDFNTEAFF. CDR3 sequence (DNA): TGTGCCAGCCGACGGGACTTTAACACTGAAGCTTTCTTT.

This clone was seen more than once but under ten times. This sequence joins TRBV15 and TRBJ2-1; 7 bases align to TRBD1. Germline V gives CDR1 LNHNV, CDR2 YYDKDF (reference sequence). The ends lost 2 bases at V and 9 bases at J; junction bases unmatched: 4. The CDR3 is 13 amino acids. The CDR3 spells CATSRHRGTEQFF. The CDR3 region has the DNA TGTGCCACCAGCAGACACAGGGGCACTGAGCAGTTCTTC. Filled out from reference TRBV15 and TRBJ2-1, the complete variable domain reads DAMVIQNPRYQVTQFGKPVTLSCSQTLNHNVMYWYQQKSSQAPKLLFHYYDKDFNNEADTPDNFQSRRPNTSFCFLDIRSPGLGDTAMYLCATSRHRGTEQFFGPGTRLTVL.

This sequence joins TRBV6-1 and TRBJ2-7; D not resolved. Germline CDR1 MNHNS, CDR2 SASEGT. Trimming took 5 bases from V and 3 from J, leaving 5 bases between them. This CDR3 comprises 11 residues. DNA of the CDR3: TGTGCCAGCAGTTCCTTCTACGAGCAGTACTTC. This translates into CASSSFYEQYF.

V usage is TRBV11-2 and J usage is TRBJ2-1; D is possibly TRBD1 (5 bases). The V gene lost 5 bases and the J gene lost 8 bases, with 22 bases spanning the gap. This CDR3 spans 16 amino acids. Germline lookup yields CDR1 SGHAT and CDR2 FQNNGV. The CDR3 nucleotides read TGTGCCAGCAGCCCCCTTGACAGCTCTACCGGCCATGAGCAGTTCTTC. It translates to CASSPLDSSTGHEQFF.

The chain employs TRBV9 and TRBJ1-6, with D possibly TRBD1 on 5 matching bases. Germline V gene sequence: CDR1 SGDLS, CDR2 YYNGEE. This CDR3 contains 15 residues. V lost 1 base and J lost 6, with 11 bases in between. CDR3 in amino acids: CASSVPSGPNSPLHF. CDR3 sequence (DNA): TGTGCCAGCAGCGTACCGTCAGGGCCTAATTCACCCCTCCACTTT.

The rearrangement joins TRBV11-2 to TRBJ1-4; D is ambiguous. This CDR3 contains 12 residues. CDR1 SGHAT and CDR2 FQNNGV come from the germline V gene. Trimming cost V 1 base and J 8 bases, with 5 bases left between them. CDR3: CASSLVVEKLFF. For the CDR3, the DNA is TGTGCCAGCAGCTTAGTAGTCGAAAAACTGTTTTTT.

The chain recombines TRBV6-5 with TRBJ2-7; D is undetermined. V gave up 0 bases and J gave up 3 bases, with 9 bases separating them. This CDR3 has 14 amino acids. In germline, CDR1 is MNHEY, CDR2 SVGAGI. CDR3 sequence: CASSYSIRSYEQYF. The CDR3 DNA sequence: TGTGCCAGCAGTTACTCGATTAGAAGCTACGAGCAGTACTTC.

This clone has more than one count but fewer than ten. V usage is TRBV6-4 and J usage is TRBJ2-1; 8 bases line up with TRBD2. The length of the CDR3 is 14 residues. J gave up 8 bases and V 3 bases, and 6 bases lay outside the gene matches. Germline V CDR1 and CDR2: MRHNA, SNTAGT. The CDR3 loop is CASSETAGRDEQFF. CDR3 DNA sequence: TGTGCCAGCAGTGAGACGGCCGGGAGGGATGAGCAGTTCTTC.

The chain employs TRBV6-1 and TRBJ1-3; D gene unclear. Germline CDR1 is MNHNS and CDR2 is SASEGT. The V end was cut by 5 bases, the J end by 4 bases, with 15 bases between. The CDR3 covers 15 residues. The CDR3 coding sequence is TGTGCCAGCAGTCCTAGTACTTGGGTGGGAAACACCATATATTTT. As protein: CASSPSTWVGNTIYF.

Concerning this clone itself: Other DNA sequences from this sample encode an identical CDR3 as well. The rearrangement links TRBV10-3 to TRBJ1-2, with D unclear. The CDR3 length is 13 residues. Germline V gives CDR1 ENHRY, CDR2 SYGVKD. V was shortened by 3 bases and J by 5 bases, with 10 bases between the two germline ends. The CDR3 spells CAISDGDTYGYTF. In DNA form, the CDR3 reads TGTGCCATCAGTGACGGTGACACGTATGGCTACACCTTC.

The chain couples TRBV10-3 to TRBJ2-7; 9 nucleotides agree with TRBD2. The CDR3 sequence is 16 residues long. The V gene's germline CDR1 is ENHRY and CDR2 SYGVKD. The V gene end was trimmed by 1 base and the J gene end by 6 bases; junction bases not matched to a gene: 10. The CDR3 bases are TGTGCCATCAGTGAGTTCCTAGCGGGAAGAATGGGCGAGCAGTACTTC. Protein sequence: CAISEFLAGRMGEQYF.

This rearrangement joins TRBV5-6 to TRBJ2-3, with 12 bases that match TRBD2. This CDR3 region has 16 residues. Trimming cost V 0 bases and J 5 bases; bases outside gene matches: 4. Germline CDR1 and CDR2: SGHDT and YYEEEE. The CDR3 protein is CASSLGLAGVVDTQYF. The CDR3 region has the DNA TGTGCCAGCAGCTTGGGACTAGCGGGAGTCGTAGATACGCAGTATTTT.

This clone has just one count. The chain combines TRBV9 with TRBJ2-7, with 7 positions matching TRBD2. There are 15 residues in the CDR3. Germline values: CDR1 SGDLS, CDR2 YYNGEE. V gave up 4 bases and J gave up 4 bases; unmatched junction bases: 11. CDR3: CASSRGLGVSYEQYF. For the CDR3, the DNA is TGTGCCAGCAGCCGAGGACTAGGCGTTTCGTACGAGCAGTACTTC.

This chain's CDR3 is CASSSPRDSYEQYF. The DNA of the CDR3 is TGTGCCAGCAGCTCGCCCCGAGACAGCTACGAGCAGTACTTC. This chain joins TRBV7-9 and TRBJ2-7, with a weak D call TRBD1 (5 bases). Germline CDR1 and CDR2: SEHNR and FQNEAQ (reference sequence). The CDR3 spans 14 residues. V was shortened by 4 bases and J by 3 bases, with 13 bases between the two germline ends.

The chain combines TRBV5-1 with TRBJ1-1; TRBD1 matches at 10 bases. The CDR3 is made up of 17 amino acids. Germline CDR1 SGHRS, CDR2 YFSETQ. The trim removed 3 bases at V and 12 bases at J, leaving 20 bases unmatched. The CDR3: CASSYTRTGQGGLMTFF. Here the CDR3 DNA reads TGCGCCAGCAGCTATACTCGCACTGGACAGGGGGGTTTAATGACTTTCTTT.

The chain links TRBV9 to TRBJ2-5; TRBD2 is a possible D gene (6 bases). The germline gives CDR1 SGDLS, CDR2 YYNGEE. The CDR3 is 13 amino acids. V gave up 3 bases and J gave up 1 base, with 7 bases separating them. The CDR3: CASSGGLQETQYF. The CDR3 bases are TGTGCCAGCAGCGGGGGACTCCAAGAGACCCAGTACTTC.

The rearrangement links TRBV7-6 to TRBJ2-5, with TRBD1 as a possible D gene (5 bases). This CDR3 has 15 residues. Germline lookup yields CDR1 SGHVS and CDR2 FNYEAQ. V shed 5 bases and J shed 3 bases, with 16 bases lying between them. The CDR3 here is CASSHRDSGKETQYF. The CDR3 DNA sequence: TGTGCCAGCAGCCACCGAGATTCAGGGAAAGAGACCCAGTACTTC.

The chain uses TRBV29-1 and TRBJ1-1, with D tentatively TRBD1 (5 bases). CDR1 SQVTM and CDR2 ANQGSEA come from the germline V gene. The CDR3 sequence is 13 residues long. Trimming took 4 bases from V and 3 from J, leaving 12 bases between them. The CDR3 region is CSVVVQGDTEAFF. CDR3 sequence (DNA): TGCAGCGTTGTGGTGCAGGGTGACACTGAAGCTTTCTTT.